The rows below give T cell receptor beta chains drawn from one sample of a study of cytomegalovirus exposure and HLA in healthy donors. Data came from immunoSEQ multiplex PCR; TCRdb stores just in-frame clones and leaves some out. The sample has around 130,000 clones, 55% to 75% seen once. Sequencing was done on a sample of PBMCs. The receptors were gathered from a man younger than 40 in good health and CMV-seropositive. The CDR3 runs from the conserved cysteine through the conserved F or W. Each record gives: V gene, D gene, clone size, J gene, CDR3 DNA, CDR3 protein. A D gene is named only where the DNA matches it firmly. Only part of the rows carry a size: once, few, many, or a class if the clone is expanded.

v_gene: TRBV7-9; d_gene: .; abundance: .; j_gene: TRBJ2-7; CDR3nt: TGTGCCAGCAGCTTATCTGCGGCGGGAATCTACGAGCAGTACTTC; CDR3aa: CASSLSAAGIYEQYF
v_gene: TRBV15; d_gene: .; abundance: .; j_gene: TRBJ2-5; CDR3nt: TGTGCCACCAGCCGAGATCTCAACAGGGTTGAGACCCAGTACTTC; CDR3aa: CATSRDLNRVETQYF
v_gene: TRBV5-5; d_gene: TRBD1; abundance: few; j_gene: TRBJ2-3; CDR3nt: TGTGCCAGCAGCTTAGAGGGGACAGGGGGTGAGAGGCAGTATTTT; CDR3aa: CASSLEGTGGERQYF
v_gene: TRBV5-8; d_gene: .; abundance: few; j_gene: TRBJ2-2; CDR3nt: TGTGCCAGCAGCTTTTTACAGGGAAACACCGGGGAGCTGTTTTTT; CDR3aa: CASSFLQGNTGELFF
v_gene: TRBV5-4; d_gene: .; abundance: .; j_gene: TRBJ2-1; CDR3nt: TGTGCCAGCAGCTTGGAACTCCGTTACAATGAGCAGTTCTTC; CDR3aa: CASSLELRYNEQFF
v_gene: TRBV5-1; d_gene: TRBD1; abundance: few; j_gene: TRBJ2-3; CDR3nt: TGCGCCAGCAGCTTGTTCGACAGGGGGAGGGGAGATACGCAGTATTTT; CDR3aa: CASSLFDRGRGDTQYF
v_gene: TRBV11-2; d_gene: TRBD2; abundance: .; j_gene: TRBJ2-1; CDR3nt: TGTGCCAGCAGCTCCTCTGCTAGCGGCGATGAGCAGTTCTTC; CDR3aa: CASSSSASGDEQFF
v_gene: TRBV28; d_gene: TRBD1; abundance: .; j_gene: TRBJ1-2; CDR3nt: TGTGCCACAGGGACAGCTAACTATGGCTACACCTTC; CDR3aa: CATGTANYGYTF
v_gene: TRBV7-2; d_gene: TRBD2; abundance: .; j_gene: TRBJ2-7; CDR3nt: TGTGCCAGCAGCTTCGAAGGGACTAGCGGGAGCTACGAGCAGTACTTC; CDR3aa: CASSFEGTSGSYEQYF
v_gene: TRBV5-1; d_gene: .; abundance: once; j_gene: TRBJ2-5; CDR3nt: TGCGCCAGCAGCTTGTGGGCGAACAAAGAGACCCAGTACTTC; CDR3aa: CASSLWANKETQYF